The 18 T cell receptor beta chains listed next were all sequenced from one sample in a study of cytomegalovirus exposure and HLA in healthy donors. 60 Vbeta and 13 Jbeta primers were used in PCR. Repertoires were generated with immunoSEQ multiplex PCR, while TCRdb's copy carries only in-frame clones and drops some. Of over 200,000 clones listed, under 90% are singletons. The sequenced material came from PBMCs. Every receptor here comes from a human donor in good health.

The V and J genes are TRBV2 and TRBJ2-3; no clear D. V lost 4 bases to trimming and J lost 2 bases, with 7 bases between them. Germline V gives CDR1 SNHLY, CDR2 FYNNEI. This CDR3 has 13 residues. The CDR3 nucleotides are TGTGCCAGCAGTGTTTCGTTCACAGATACGCAGTATTTT. It specifies CASSVSFTDTQYF.

This chain links TRBV2 with TRBJ2-7; the match to TRBD2 covers 9 bases. The CDR3 is made up of 13 amino acids. Germline lookup yields CDR1 SNHLY and CDR2 FYNNEI. Trimming took 9 bases from V and 4 from J; bases not matched to a gene: 7. As DNA, the CDR3 is TGTGCCAGTAGTCGACTAGCGGCATACGAGCAGTACTTC. It codes for CASSRLAAYEQYF.

This clone occurred a few times. The chain is built from TRBV9 and TRBJ2-3; TRBD2 matches at 16 bases. Germline loops: CDR1 SGDLS, CDR2 YYNGEE. CDR3 length: 17 amino acids. V dropped 5 bases and J dropped 3; count of bases not matched to a gene: 6. The CDR3 region is CASRPGLAGGPTDTQYF. The DNA for the CDR3 is TGTGCCAGCAGACCGGGACTAGCGGGAGGGCCGACAGATACGCAGTATTTT.

V gene TRBV19 combines with J gene TRBJ1-1; D unclear. Germline CDR1 and CDR2: LNHDA and SQIVND (reference sequence). Trimming cost V 6 bases and J 0 bases, with 17 bases left between them. This CDR3 comprises 16 residues. DNA for the CDR3: TGTGCCAGTAGCAGGTCACTTACACTCATGAACACTGAAGCTTTCTTT. This encodes CASSRSLTLMNTEAFF.

The chain couples TRBV7-9 to TRBJ2-1; the match to TRBD2 covers 12 bases. Germline CDR1 is SEHNR and CDR2 is FQNEAQ (reference sequence). The CDR3 loop spans 17 amino acids. J lost 9 bases, V lost 1 base, and 10 bases had no gene match. The CDR3 protein is CASSLVGRLAGGAEQFF. DNA of the CDR3: TGTGCCAGCAGCTTAGTTGGTCGGCTAGCGGGAGGGGCTGAGCAGTTCTTC.

The V call is TRBV19, the J call TRBJ1-1; D is undetermined. The CDR3 has 14 amino acids. Deletions cut 3 bases from V and 0 bases from J, with 8 bases between. Germline V gives CDR1 LNHDA, CDR2 SQIVND (reference sequence). The CDR3, as DNA: TGTGCCAGTAGTATCGCGGGGATGAACACTGAAGCTTTCTTT. It is translated as CASSIAGMNTEAFF. Complete variable domain (other parts from reference TRBV19 and TRBJ1-1): DGGITQSPKYLFRKEGQNVTLSCEQNLNHDAMYWYRQDPGQGLRLIYYSQIVNDFQKGDIAEGYSVSREKKESFPLTVTSAQKNPTAFYLCASSIAGMNTEAFFGQGTRLTVV.

The rearrangement uses TRBV5-4 and TRBJ2-3; 14 positions agree with TRBD2. CDR3 length equals 17 residues. Germline V gene sequence: CDR1 SGHNT, CDR2 YYREEE (reference sequence). V lost 5 bases and J lost 4; bases outside the gene matches: 9. The CDR3 bases are TGTGCCAGCAGACCCGGACTAGCGGGAGGAGGTGCAGATACGCAGTATTTT. As protein: CASRPGLAGGGADTQYF.

This clone was seen only once. The chain couples TRBV11-3 to TRBJ2-5; 10 positions agree with TRBD1. Losses at the gene ends were 4 bases for V and 5 bases for J; bases not matched to a gene: 13. Germline V gene sequence: CDR1 SGHNT, CDR2 YENEEA. CDR3 length equals 17 residues. The CDR3 DNA sequence: TGTGCCAGCAGCTCAGGAGTGGGACAGGGGACGAGGGAGACCCAGTACTTC. Translated: CASSSGVGQGTRETQYF.

The CDR3 DNA follows: TGCGCCAGCAGCCCGGGACAGGGACGCAGGTACGAGCAGTACTTC. It specifies CASSPGQGRRYEQYF. This rearrangement joins TRBV5-1 to TRBJ2-7; 9 bases align to TRBD1. This CDR3 contains 15 residues. From germline, CDR1 is SGHRS and CDR2 YFSETQ. V lost 4 bases, J lost 4 bases, and 9 bases stayed unmatched.

This clone showed up just a few times. The genes are TRBV28 and TRBJ2-5, with 8 bases aligning to TRBD1. CDR1 and CDR2 (germline): MDHEN, SYDVKM. The CDR3 has 14 amino acids. Trimming removed 3 bases from V and 4 bases from J; junction bases left unmatched: 4. CDR3 protein: CASSLDRVGETQYF. The CDR3 DNA reads as TGTGCCAGCAGTTTGGACAGGGTTGGAGAGACCCAGTACTTC.

This rearrangement joins TRBV7-9 to TRBJ2-5; 12 bases align to TRBD2. Germline loops: CDR1 SEHNR, CDR2 FQNEAQ (reference sequence). Losses at the gene ends were 7 bases for V and 2 bases for J; bases not matched to a gene: 14. The CDR3 runs to 18 residues. CDR3 sequence reads: CASNPRASGRATQETQYF. The CDR3 DNA is TGTGCCAGCAATCCGAGGGCTAGCGGGAGGGCTACTCAAGAGACCCAGTACTTC.

The chain links TRBV29-1 to TRBJ1-2; tentatively, D is TRBD1 (6 bases). The germline V gene encodes CDR1 SQVTM and CDR2 ANQGSEA. Trimming pared 3 bases from V and 2 bases from J, leaving 16 bases between. This CDR3 comprises 15 residues. CDR3 sequence (DNA): TGCAGCGTTGATGGAAGGACAGCTATCAACTATGGCTACACCTTC. This encodes CSVDGRTAINYGYTF.

V and J are TRBV5-1 and TRBJ2-3; D unclear. The CDR3 is made up of 12 amino acids. The germline CDR1 and CDR2 sequences are SGHRS and YFSETQ. With 0 bases removed from V and 6 bases from J, the gap between germline ends came to 5 bases. The CDR3 reads CASSLVEDTQYF. The CDR3 coding sequence is TGCGCCAGCAGCTTGGTCGAGGATACGCAGTATTTT. The whole variable domain, remainder taken from reference TRBV5-1 and TRBJ2-3, is KAGVTQTPRYLIKTRGQQVTLSCSPISGHRSVSWYQQTPGQGLQFLFEYFSETQRNKGNFPGRFSGRQFSNSRSEMNVSTLELGDSALYLCASSLVEDTQYFGPGTRLTVL.

The chain recombines TRBV7-9 with TRBJ2-5, with 7 bases lining up with TRBD2. Germline loops: CDR1 SEHNR, CDR2 FQNEAQ (reference sequence). The CDR3 sequence is 13 residues long. V lost 9 bases to trimming and J lost 2 bases; unmatched junction nucleotides: 6. The CDR3, as DNA: TGTGCCAGTATTACTAGCGATCAAGAGACCCAGTACTTC. Translation gives CASITSDQETQYF.

V and J are TRBV11-2 and TRBJ2-1; 13 positions agree with TRBD2. The germline V gene has CDR1 SGHAT and CDR2 FQNNGV. CDR3 length: 15 residues. The V and J ends lost 2 bases and 12 bases, in that order; junction bases with no gene match: 7. CDR3 nucleotide sequence: TGTGCCAGCAGCTTATCGACTAGCGGGAGGCCGCCGCAGTTCTTC. Residues: CASSLSTSGRPPQFF.

The chain recombines TRBV19 with TRBJ2-7; 13 bases are shared with TRBD2. With V trimmed by 2 bases and J by 5 bases, 9 bases remained unmatched. The V gene's germline CDR1 is LNHDA and CDR2 SQIVND (reference sequence). The CDR3 has 17 amino acids. The CDR3 DNA sequence: TGTGCCAGTAGTATAACCTGGACTAGCGGGAGTCGAAACGAGCAGTACTTC. It specifies CASSITWTSGSRNEQYF.

The chain couples TRBV15 to TRBJ2-7; D unclear. This CDR3 contains 17 residues. Between the trimmed V and J ends, which lost 3 bases and 0 bases, there was a span of 18 bases. CDR1 and CDR2 from the germline V gene are LNHNV and YYDKDF (reference sequence). The DNA of the CDR3 is TGTGCCACCAGCAGCTACGAGGCGCTGAGTACCTCCTACGAGCAGTACTTC. Protein: CATSSYEALSTSYEQYF.

The CDR3 DNA sequence: TGTGCCAGCACCCGAGGCCCAGGGAACTATGGCTACACCTTC. This codes for CASTRGPGNYGYTF. The J gene is TRBJ1-2, the V gene TRBV27, with D maybe TRBD1 (5 bases). CDR3 size: 14 residues. The germline CDR1 and CDR2 sequences are MNHEY and SMNVEV (reference sequence). V lost 7 bases to trimming and J lost 2 bases, with 14 bases between them.